One and the same sample provided the 29 T cell receptor beta chains below, sequenced in a study of TIL therapy for anti-PD-1-resistant metastatic lung cancer. Time point noted: pre-treatment sample, taken before nivolumab and TIL therapy. Sequencing used immunoSEQ v3. This table comes from immunoSEQ multiplex PCR, and its TCRdb copy is limited to in-frame clones, with some not included. The sample lists about 32,000 clones; around three quarters were seen once. Material: blood, obtained at baseline. All receptors derive from a woman between 30 and 80 years old with non-small cell lung cancer.

This clone was seen just once. This sequence joins TRBV11-2 and TRBJ2-5; D gene ambiguous. The CDR3 is 13 residues long. The germline V and J ends were trimmed by 0 bases and 7 bases, with 9 bases remaining between them. Germline CDR1 SGHAT, CDR2 FQNNGV. The CDR3 coding sequence is TGTGCCAGCAGCTTAGATAGGTCTGCGACCCAGTACTTC. It is translated as CASSLDRSATQYF.

This clone has just one count. V usage is TRBV4-1 and J usage is TRBJ2-3; TRBD2 aligns across 7 bases. The CDR3 loop spans 15 amino acids. After removal of 5 bases from V and 4 bases from J, the junction contained 9 bases not matched to a gene. Germline CDR1 and CDR2: MGHRA and YSYEKL. The CDR3 region is CASSARPAGADTQYF. The CDR3 DNA sequence: TGCGCCAGCAGCGCAAGGCCGGCGGGAGCAGATACGCAGTATTTT.

The chain has TRBV19 and TRBJ2-5, with no clear D. This CDR3 is built from 14 residues. Looked up from germline, CDR1 is LNHDA and CDR2 is SQIVND (reference sequence). The V end lost 3 bases, the J end lost 6 bases, and 14 bases lay between the germline ends. CDR3 loop: CASSISGNSKTQYF. The CDR3 bases are TGTGCCAGTAGTATTTCTGGAAATAGTAAGACCCAGTACTTC.

The chain is built from TRBV28 and TRBJ2-1; 8 bases are a match to TRBD1. V gave up 8 bases and J gave up 9 bases; unmatched junction bases: 12. CDR3 length equals 14 residues. CDR1 MDHEN and CDR2 SYDVKM come from the germline V gene. This chain's CDR3 is CASDGQGVGSEQFF. The CDR3 nucleotides read TGTGCCAGCGATGGACAGGGAGTTGGTAGTGAGCAGTTCTTC.

The rearrangement links TRBV7-6 to TRBJ2-5, with D tentatively TRBD1 (6 bases). The V and J ends lost 1 base and 7 bases respectively, with 13 bases between them. This CDR3 contains 14 residues. The germline V gene has CDR1 SGHVS and CDR2 FNYEAQ. CDR3 bases: TGTGCCAGCAGCTTAGAGCCAGGGGATGGGACCCAGTACTTC. Protein: CASSLEPGDGTQYF.

V and J are TRBV7-9 and TRBJ2-1; perhaps TRBD2 as D (6 bases). The germline V gene encodes CDR1 SEHNR and CDR2 FQNEAQ (reference sequence). V gave up 1 base and J gave up 9 bases, with 10 bases separating them. There are 13 residues in the CDR3. CDR3 region: CASSLVKGGEQFF. The CDR3 region has the DNA TGTGCCAGCAGCTTAGTAAAGGGAGGTGAGCAGTTCTTC.

This clone has only a few counts. V and J are TRBV7-2 and TRBJ2-7; D possibly matches TRBD1 or TRBD2 (5 bases each). The ends were cut back, 3 bases at V and 4 bases at J, with 16 bases in the middle. In germline, CDR1 is SGHTA, CDR2 FQGNSA. The CDR3 is 15 amino acids. CDR3 amino acids: CASSLGDGGLYEQYF. In nucleotides, the CDR3 is TGTGCCAGCAGCTTGGGGGATGGAGGTTTGTACGAGCAGTACTTC.

V and J are TRBV10-3 and TRBJ2-7, with D tentatively TRBD2 (5 bases). Germline V CDR1 and CDR2: ENHRY, SYGVKD. The germline V and J ends were trimmed by 8 bases and 4 bases, with 9 bases remaining between them. The CDR3 totals 11 residues. CDR3 sequence: CAIGSGYEQYF. The CDR3, as DNA: TGTGCCATCGGAAGCGGTTACGAGCAGTACTTC.

CDR3 in DNA: TGTGCCACCAGCAGAGAATTAAGGGGACACTTCACCGGGGAGCTGTTTTTT. Translated: CATSRELRGHFTGELFF. The chain combines TRBV15 with TRBJ2-2, with TRBD1 as a possible D gene (6 bases). CDR3 length: 17 amino acids. With 0 bases removed from V and 4 bases from J, the gap between germline ends came to 15 bases. Germline V gives CDR1 LNHNV, CDR2 YYDKDF (reference sequence).

CDR3 sequence: CSALGSEQFF. The CDR3 coding sequence is TGCAGTGCACTAGGGAGTGAGCAGTTCTTC. The chain is built from TRBV20-1 and TRBJ2-1; D possibly corresponds to TRBD2 (5 bases). Per the germline V gene, CDR1 is DFQATT and CDR2 is SNEGSKA (reference sequence). Trimming left V 6 bases short and J 9 bases short, with 9 bases between. CDR3 length: 10 residues.

This clone has only a few counts. The rearrangement uses TRBV19 and TRBJ2-7; either TRBD1 or TRBD2 may fit D (5 bases each). Germline V lookup: CDR1 LNHDA, CDR2 SQIVND (reference sequence). The CDR3 runs 16 residues. V lost 5 bases to trimming and J lost 3 bases, with 20 bases between them. CDR3 in amino acids: CASSFRARGGNYEQYF. As DNA, the CDR3 is TGTGCCAGTAGTTTCAGAGCCCGGGGCGGAAACTACGAGCAGTACTTC.

This clone has just a few counts. The genes are TRBV6-1 and TRBJ1-1, with TRBD1 identical over 7 bases. In germline, CDR1 is MNHNS, CDR2 SASEGT. The CDR3 is 15 residues long. V was pared by 1 base and J by 1 base, with 3 bases of the junction left unmatched. CDR3 in amino acids: CASSEVGQKNTEAFF. The CDR3 DNA follows: TGTGCCAGCAGTGAAGTGGGACAGAAGAACACTGAAGCTTTCTTT.

V usage is TRBV10-3 and J usage is TRBJ1-3; D is possibly TRBD1 (5 bases). The CDR3 is 14 amino acids. The germline V gene encodes CDR1 ENHRY and CDR2 SYGVKD. V was clipped by 7 bases and J by 2 bases, with 12 bases between them. CDR3 region: CAITSGDPGNTIYF. The CDR3 DNA reads as TGTGCCATCACCTCCGGGGACCCTGGAAACACCATATATTTT.

V and J are TRBV5-1 and TRBJ2-7; either TRBD1 or TRBD2 may fit D (5 bases each). Trimming shortened V by 4 bases and J by 2 bases, and 16 bases separated the two germline ends. The CDR3 is 15 residues long. The germline V gene has CDR1 SGHRS and CDR2 YFSETQ. CDR3 coding DNA: TGCGCCAGCAGCGCCGGGGCCACTCCTACCTACGAGCAGTACTTC. Its protein product is CASSAGATPTYEQYF. Full variable domain (missing parts from reference TRBV5-1 and TRBJ2-7): KAGVTQTPRYLIKTRGQQVTLSCSPISGHRSVSWYQQTPGQGLQFLFEYFSETQRNKGNFPGRFSGRQFSNSRSEMNVSTLELGDSALYLCASSAGATPTYEQYFGPGTRLTVT.

The chain has TRBV4-1 and TRBJ2-3; 7 bases fit TRBD2. Trimming took 2 bases from V and 12 from J; bases not matched to a gene: 8. The V gene's germline CDR1 is MGHRA and CDR2 YSYEKL. The CDR3 spans 13 residues. The CDR3: CASSQLAGAFQYF. CDR3 DNA sequence: TGCGCCAGCAGCCAATTAGCGGGCGCATTCCAGTATTTT.

This chain links TRBV7-6 with TRBJ2-1; a weak D match, TRBD2 (5 bases). Germline-derived CDR1 and CDR2 are SGHVS and FNYEAQ. The V end was cut by 4 bases, the J end by 2 bases, with 12 bases between. This CDR3 comprises 15 residues. Here the CDR3 DNA reads TGTGCCAGCAGCTCCGAGGGAGAAACCTACAATGAGCAGTTCTTC. Translation gives CASSSEGETYNEQFF.

The chain carries TRBV7-6 and TRBJ2-1; 12 bases match TRBD2. Germline loops: CDR1 SGHVS, CDR2 FNYEAQ. The CDR3 consists of 18 residues. J lost 3 bases, V lost 5 bases, and 11 bases had no gene match. The chain's CDR3 is CASSPRRTSGNVYNEQFF. In nucleotides, the CDR3 is TGTGCCAGCAGCCCACGGAGGACTAGCGGGAATGTCTACAATGAGCAGTTCTTC.

The rearrangement uses TRBV6-1 and TRBJ1-1; D remains unclear. This CDR3 spans 13 amino acids. V lost 4 bases to trimming and J lost 4 bases, with 10 bases between them. Germline V lookup: CDR1 MNHNS, CDR2 SASEGT. The CDR3 nucleotides read TGTGCCAGCAGTGGGGATTGGGGCACTGAAGCTTTCTTT. Translation: CASSGDWGTEAFF.

The chain employs TRBV7-8 and TRBJ2-1; D may be TRBD2 (7 bases). Trimming removed 1 base from V and 3 bases from J, with 16 bases in between. The CDR3 is made up of 17 amino acids. Germline-derived CDR1 and CDR2 are SGHVS and FQNEAQ. The CDR3 loop reads CASSLGGGGGHYNEQFF. In DNA, the CDR3 is TGTGCCAGCAGCTTAGGCGGAGGGGGGGGCCACTACAATGAGCAGTTCTTC.

The V call is TRBV7-9, the J call TRBJ2-1; no clear D gene. The CDR3 consists of 11 residues. Trimming took 5 bases from V and 11 from J, leaving 10 bases between them. Germline CDR1 is SEHNR and CDR2 is FQNEAQ (reference sequence). CDR3 sequence: CASSRTEQQFF. DNA for the CDR3: TGTGCCAGCAGCCGGACGGAGCAGCAGTTCTTC.

The chain recombines TRBV6-5 with TRBJ2-7; D not certain. The CDR3 contains 14 residues. CDR1 is MNHEY, CDR2 SVGAGI, per germline. The V end lost 7 bases, the J end lost 1 base, and 14 bases lay between the germline ends. In nucleotides, the CDR3 is TGTGCCAGCAAAAAGCATCTCCCATCCTACGAGCAGTACTTC. Translation: CASKKHLPSYEQYF.

This chain joins TRBV7-9 and TRBJ2-5; 9 positions match TRBD2. Losses at the gene ends were 1 base for V and 5 bases for J; bases not matched to a gene: 5. There are 15 residues in the CDR3. Germline CDR1 and CDR2: SEHNR and FQNEAQ (reference sequence). The CDR3 protein is CASSLGLAGDETQYF. For the CDR3, the DNA is TGTGCCAGCAGCTTAGGGTTAGCGGGAGATGAGACCCAGTACTTC.

The genes are TRBV19 and TRBJ2-3; D perhaps matches TRBD1 (6 bases). Trimming took off 10 bases at V and 2 bases at J, with 19 bases between the two ends. The CDR3 runs to 15 residues. CDR1 LNHDA and CDR2 SQIVND come from the germline V gene (reference sequence). In DNA, the CDR3 is TGTGCCACCGCCTCTTTCCTGGGGGCCACAGATACGCAGTATTTT. Translated: CATASFLGATDTQYF. Drawing the rest from reference TRBV19 and TRBJ2-3, the complete variable domain is DGGITQSPKYLFRKEGQNVTLSCEQNLNHDAMYWYRQDPGQGLRLIYYSQIVNDFQKGDIAEGYSVSREKKESFPLTVTSAQKNPTAFYLCATASFLGATDTQYFGPGTRLTVL.

This chain connects TRBV5-1 to TRBJ2-5, with 8 nucleotides matching TRBD1. Germline CDR1 SGHRS, CDR2 YFSETQ. The CDR3 consists of 15 residues. J gave up 3 bases and V 4 bases, and 8 bases lay outside the gene matches. Here the CDR3 DNA reads TGCGCCAGCAGCGAACGGGACAGGAGGAAAGAGACCCAGTACTTC. It translates to CASSERDRRKETQYF.

The V and J genes are TRBV6-5 and TRBJ1-5, with D unresolved. Trimming shortened V by 6 bases and J by 4 bases, and 7 bases separated the two germline ends. The CDR3 is 12 residues long. Germline loops: CDR1 MNHEY, CDR2 SVGAGI. CDR3 bases: TGTGCCAGCAGCAACACGAATCAGCCCCAGCATTTT. Protein sequence: CASSNTNQPQHF.

This sequence joins TRBV4-2 and TRBJ2-7, with TRBD1 matching over 12 bases. Germline CDR1 is LGHNA and CDR2 is YNFKEQ. V was pared by 1 base and J by 5 bases, with 3 bases of the junction left unmatched. This CDR3 contains 15 residues. The CDR3 DNA follows: TGTGCCAGCAGCCAAGCTGGGACAGGGGGCGACGAGCAGTACTTC. This encodes CASSQAGTGGDEQYF.

The genes are TRBV7-9 and TRBJ2-1; TRBD2 agrees at 9 bases. Per the germline V gene, CDR1 is SEHNR and CDR2 is FQNEAQ (reference sequence). The CDR3 spans 16 residues. V gave up 3 bases and J gave up 7 bases; unmatched junction bases: 10. Here the CDR3 DNA reads TGTGCCAGCAGCTTCGGGCTAGCGGGAAAAGGGAATGAGCAGTTCTTC. Protein product: CASSFGLAGKGNEQFF.

J is TRBJ2-5 and V is TRBV5-4; 10 nucleotides agree with TRBD2. V shed 4 bases and J 2 bases; nucleotides not matched to a gene: 17. This CDR3 has 19 amino acids. Germline CDR1 SGHNT, CDR2 YYREEE (reference sequence). The CDR3 protein is CASSLGLAGAIAKQETQYF. CDR3 bases: TGTGCCAGCAGCCTGGGGCTAGCGGGAGCCATAGCAAAACAAGAGACCCAGTACTTC.

The gene calls are TRBV7-2 and TRBJ2-1; TRBD2 matches at 12 bases. In germline, CDR1 is SGHTA, CDR2 FQGNSA. V shed 3 bases, J shed 6 bases, and the junction held 3 bases outside the gene matches. The CDR3 consists of 15 residues. The CDR3, as DNA: TGTGCCAGCAGCTTCAAACTAGCGGGAGGCAATGAGCAGTTCTTC. It codes for CASSFKLAGGNEQFF.